This T cell receptor beta chain was sequenced for a study of type 1 regulatory T cells. Study at large: T-allo10 is an in vitro-generated, Tr1-enriched CD4 T cell product specific for alloantigen.

The graft donor-derived T-allo10 cells reportedly recognize host alloantigens, are anergic, and suppress alloantigen-specifically. TCRdb re-derived calls from the reads in MiXCR, one entry per CDR3 protein. This sample has roughly 25,000 distinct CDR3 sequences, with roughly 72% found just once. Deletions cut 2 bases from V and 6 bases from J, with 11 bases between. The CDR3 has 13 amino acids. This clonotype is deemed large (0.1 to 1%). The antigen is unknown. The chain employs TRBV12-3 or TRBV12-4 and TRBJ2-7; no clear D. The sample was cultured T cells, either the whole culture or a sorted T cell fraction (not recorded which). This sample's subset: Tr1-enriched cell product generated in vitro against host alloantigens. The source of this sequence is a human donor in good health. CDR3 in amino acids: CASSLLSSGEQYF. The CDR3 DNA sequence: TGTGCCAGCAGTTTATTATCGAGTGGCGAGCAGTACTTC.